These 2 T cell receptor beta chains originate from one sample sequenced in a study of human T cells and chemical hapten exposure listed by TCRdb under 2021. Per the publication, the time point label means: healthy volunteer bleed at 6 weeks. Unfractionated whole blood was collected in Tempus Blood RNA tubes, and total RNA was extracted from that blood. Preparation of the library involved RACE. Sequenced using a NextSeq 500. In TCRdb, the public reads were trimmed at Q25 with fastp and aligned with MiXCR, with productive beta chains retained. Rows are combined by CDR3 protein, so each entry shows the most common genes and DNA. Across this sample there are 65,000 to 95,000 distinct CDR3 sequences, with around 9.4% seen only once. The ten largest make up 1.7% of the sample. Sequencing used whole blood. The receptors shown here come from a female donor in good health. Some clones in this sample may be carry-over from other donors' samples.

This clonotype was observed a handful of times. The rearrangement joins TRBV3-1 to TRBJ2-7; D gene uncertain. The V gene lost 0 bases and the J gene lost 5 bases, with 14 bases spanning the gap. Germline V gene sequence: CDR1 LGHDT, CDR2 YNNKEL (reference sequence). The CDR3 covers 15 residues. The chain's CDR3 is CASSQDLARTHEQYF. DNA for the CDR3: TGTGCCAGCAGCCAAGATCTGGCTAGAACCCACGAGCAGTACTTC.

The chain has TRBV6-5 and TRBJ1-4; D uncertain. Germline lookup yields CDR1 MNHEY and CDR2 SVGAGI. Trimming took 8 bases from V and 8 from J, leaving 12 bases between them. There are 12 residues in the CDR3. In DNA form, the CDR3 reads TGTGCCAGCGGTCGAGGAGAAGAAAAACTGTTTTTT. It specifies CASGRGEEKLFF.